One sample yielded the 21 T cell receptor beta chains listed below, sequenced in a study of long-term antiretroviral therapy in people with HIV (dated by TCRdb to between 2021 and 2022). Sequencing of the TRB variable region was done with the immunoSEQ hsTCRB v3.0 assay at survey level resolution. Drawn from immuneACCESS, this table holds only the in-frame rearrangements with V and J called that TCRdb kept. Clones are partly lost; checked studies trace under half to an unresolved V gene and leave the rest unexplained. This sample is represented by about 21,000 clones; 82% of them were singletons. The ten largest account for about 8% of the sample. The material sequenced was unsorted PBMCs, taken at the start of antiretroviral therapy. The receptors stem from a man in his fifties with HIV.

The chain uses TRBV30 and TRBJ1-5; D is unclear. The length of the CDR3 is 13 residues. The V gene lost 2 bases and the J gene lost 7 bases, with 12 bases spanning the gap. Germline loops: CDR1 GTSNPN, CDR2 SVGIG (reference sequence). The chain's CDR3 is CAWSQTRGQPQHF. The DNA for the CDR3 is TGTGCCTGGAGTCAGACTCGTGGACAGCCCCAGCATTTT.

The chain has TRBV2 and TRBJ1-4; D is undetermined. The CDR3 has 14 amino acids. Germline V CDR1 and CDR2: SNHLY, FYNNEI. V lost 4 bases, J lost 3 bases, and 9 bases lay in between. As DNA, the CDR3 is TGTGCCAGCAGTGGGGAAATCCCTAATGAAAAACTGTTTTTT. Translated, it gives CASSGEIPNEKLFF.

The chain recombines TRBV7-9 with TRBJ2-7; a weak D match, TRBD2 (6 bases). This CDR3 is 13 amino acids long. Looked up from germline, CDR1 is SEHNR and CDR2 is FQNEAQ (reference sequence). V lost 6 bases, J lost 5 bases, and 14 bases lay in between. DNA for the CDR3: TGTGCCAGCAGTCACGGCGGGGCTAACGAGCAGTACTTC. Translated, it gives CASSHGGANEQYF.

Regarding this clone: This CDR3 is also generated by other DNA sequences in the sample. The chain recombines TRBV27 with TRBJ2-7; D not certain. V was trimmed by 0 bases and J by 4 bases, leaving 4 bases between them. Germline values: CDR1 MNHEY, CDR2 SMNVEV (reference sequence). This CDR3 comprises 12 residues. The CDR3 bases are TGTGCCAGCAGTTTATCGGGGTACGAGCAGTACTTC. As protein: CASSLSGYEQYF.

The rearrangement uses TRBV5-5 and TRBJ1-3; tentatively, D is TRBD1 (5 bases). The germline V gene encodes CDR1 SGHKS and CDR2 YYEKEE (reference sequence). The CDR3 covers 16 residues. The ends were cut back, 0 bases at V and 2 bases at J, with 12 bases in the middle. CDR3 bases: TGTGCCAGCAGCTTGGCCCCAGAGGGGACTGGAAACACCATATATTTT. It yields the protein CASSLAPEGTGNTIYF.

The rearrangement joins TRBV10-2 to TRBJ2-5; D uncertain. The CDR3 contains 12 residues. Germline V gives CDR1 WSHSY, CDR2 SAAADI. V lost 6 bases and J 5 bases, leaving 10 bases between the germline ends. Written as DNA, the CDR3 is TGCGCCAGCAGCCGGACGGAGGAGACCCAGTACTTC. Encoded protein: CASSRTEETQYF.

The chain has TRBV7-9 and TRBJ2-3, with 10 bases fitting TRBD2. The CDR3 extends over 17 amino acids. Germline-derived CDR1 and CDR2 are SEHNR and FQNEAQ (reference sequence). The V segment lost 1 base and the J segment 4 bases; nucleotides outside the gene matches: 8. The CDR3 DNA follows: TGTGCCAGCAGCTTAGTCGGTAGCGGGGGGCTCGCAGATACGCAGTATTTT. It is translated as CASSLVGSGGLADTQYF.

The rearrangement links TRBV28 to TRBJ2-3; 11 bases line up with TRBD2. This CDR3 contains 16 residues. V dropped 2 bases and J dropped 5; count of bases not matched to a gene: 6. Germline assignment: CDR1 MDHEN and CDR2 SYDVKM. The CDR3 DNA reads TGTGCCAGCAGTTTAATAGCGGGGGGGTATTTAGATACGCAGTATTTT. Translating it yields CASSLIAGGYLDTQYF.

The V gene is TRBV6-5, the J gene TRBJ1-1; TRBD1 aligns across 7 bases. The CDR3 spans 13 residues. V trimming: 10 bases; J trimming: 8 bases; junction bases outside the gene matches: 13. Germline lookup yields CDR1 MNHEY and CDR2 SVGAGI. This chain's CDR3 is CATTRGTEDEAFF. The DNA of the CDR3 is TGTGCCACAACCCGAGGGACAGAAGACGAAGCTTTCTTT.

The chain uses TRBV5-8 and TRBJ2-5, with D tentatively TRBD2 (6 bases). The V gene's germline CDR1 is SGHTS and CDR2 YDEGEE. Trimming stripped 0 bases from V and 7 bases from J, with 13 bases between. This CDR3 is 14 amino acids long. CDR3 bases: TGTGCCAGCAGCTTGGTAGCGGCCGGCAGGACCCAGTACTTC. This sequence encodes CASSLVAAGRTQYF.

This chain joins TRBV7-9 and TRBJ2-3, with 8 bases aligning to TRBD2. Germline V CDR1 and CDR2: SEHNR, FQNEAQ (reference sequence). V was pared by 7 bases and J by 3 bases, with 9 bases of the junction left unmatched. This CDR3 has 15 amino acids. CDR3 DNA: TGTGCCAGCAACCGAGCCGGGAGGGAGACAGATACGCAGTATTTT. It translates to CASNRAGRETDTQYF.

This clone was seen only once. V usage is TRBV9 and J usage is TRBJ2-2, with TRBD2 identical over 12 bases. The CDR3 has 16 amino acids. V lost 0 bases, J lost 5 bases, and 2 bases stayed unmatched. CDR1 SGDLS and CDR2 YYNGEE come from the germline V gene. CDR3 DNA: TGTGCCAGCAGCGTAGAGCTAGCGGGAGGGACCGGGGAGCTGTTTTTT. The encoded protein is CASSVELAGGTGELFF. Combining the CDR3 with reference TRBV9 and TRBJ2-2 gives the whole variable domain DSGVTQTPKHLITATGQRVTLRCSPRSGDLSVYWYQQSLDQGLQFLIQYYNGEERAKGNILERFSAQQFPDLHSELNLSSLELGDSALYFCASSVELAGGTGELFFGEGSRLTVL.

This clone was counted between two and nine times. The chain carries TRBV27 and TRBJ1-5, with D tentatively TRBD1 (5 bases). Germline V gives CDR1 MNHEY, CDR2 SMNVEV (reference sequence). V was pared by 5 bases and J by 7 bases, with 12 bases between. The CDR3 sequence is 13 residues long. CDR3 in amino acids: CASSPGSGQPQHF. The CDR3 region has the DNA TGTGCCAGCAGTCCAGGGTCGGGACAGCCCCAGCATTTT.

The CDR3 here is CASSLGEAWGEQYF. The CDR3 DNA is TGTGCCAGCAGCTTGGGAGAGGCCTGGGGCGAGCAGTACTTC. The V gene is TRBV7-9, the J gene TRBJ2-7, with D tentatively TRBD2 (5 bases). CDR1 is SEHNR, CDR2 FQNEAQ, per germline (reference sequence). The V and J ends lost 3 bases and 6 bases respectively, with 15 bases between them. The CDR3 length is 14 residues.

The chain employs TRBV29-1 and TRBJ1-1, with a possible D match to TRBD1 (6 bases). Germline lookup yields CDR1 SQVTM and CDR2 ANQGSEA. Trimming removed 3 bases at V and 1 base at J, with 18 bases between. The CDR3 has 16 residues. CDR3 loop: CSVEGGGRLSNTEAFF. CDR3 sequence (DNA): TGCAGCGTTGAGGGAGGGGGGAGATTATCGAACACTGAAGCTTTCTTT.

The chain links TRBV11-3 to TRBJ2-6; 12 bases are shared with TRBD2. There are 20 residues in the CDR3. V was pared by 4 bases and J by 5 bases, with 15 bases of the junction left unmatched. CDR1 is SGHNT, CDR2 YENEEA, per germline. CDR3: CASSSWASGGGPDRANVLTF. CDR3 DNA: TGTGCCAGCAGCTCATGGGCTAGCGGGGGGGGTCCGGATAGGGCCAACGTCCTGACTTTC.

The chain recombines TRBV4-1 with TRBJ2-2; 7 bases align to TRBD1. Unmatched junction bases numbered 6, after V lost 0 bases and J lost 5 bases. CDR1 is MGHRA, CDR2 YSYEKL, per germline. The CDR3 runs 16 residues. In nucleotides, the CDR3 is TGCGCCAGCAGCCAAGAAGGGGGCGGATATACCGGGGAGCTGTTTTTT. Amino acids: CASSQEGGGYTGELFF.

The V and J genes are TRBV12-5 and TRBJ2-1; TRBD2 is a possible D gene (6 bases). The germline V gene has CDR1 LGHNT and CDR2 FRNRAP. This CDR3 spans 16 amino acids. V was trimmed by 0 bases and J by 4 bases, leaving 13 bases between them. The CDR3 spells CASGLVLGLAYNEQFF. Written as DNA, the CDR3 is TGTGCTAGTGGTTTGGTACTGGGACTCGCTTACAATGAGCAGTTCTTC.

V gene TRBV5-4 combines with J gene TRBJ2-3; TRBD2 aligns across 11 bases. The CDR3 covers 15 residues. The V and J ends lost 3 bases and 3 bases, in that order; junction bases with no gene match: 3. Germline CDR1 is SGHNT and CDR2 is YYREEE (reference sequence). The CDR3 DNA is TGTGCCAGCAGCTCCCCTAGCGGGGGGACAGATACGCAGTATTTT. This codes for CASSSPSGGTDTQYF. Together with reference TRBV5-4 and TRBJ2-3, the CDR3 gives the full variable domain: ETGVTQSPTHLIKTRGQQVTLRCSSQSGHNTVSWYQQALGQGPQFIFQYYREEENGRGNFPPRFSGLQFPNYSSELNVNALELDDSALYLCASSSPSGGTDTQYFGPGTRLTVL.

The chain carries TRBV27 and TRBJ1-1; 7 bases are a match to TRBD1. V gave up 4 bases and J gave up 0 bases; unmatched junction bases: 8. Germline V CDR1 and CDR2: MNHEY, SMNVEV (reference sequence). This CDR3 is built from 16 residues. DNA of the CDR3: TGTGCCAGCAGTTGGGTGAGAGGGGGCCTGAACACTGAAGCTTTCTTT. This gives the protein CASSWVRGGLNTEAFF.

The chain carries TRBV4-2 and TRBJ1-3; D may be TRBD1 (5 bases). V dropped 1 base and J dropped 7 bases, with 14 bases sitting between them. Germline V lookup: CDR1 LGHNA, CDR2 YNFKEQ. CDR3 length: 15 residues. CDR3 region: CASSQGGGLENTIYF. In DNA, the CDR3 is TGTGCCAGCAGCCAAGGGGGGGGGTTAGAGAACACCATATATTTT.